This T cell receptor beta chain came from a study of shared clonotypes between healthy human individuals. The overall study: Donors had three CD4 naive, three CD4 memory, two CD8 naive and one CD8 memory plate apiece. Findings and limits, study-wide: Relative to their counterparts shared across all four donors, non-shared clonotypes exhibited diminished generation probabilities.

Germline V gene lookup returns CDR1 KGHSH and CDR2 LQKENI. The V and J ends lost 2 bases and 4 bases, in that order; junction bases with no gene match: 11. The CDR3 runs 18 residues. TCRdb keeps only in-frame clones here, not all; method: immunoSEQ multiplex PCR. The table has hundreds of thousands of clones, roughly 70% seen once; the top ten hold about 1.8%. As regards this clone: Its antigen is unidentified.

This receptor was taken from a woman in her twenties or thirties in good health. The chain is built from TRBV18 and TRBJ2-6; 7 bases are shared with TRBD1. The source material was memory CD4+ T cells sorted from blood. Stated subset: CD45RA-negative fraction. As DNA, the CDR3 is TGTGCCAGCTCACCAGCAACAGGGGTCCCCCTCGGGGCCAACGTCCTGACTTTC. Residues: CASSPATGVPLGANVLTF. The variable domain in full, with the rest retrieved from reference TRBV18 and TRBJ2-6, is NAGVMQNPRHLVRRRGQEARLRCSPMKGHSHVYWYRQLPEEGLKFMVYLQKENIIDESGMPKERFSAEFPKEGPSILRIQQVVRGDSAAYFCASSPATGVPLGANVLTFGAGSRLTVL.